A single sample is the source of the 3 T cell receptor beta chains below, sequenced in a study of blood T cell repertoires in COVID-19. Using immunoSEQ multiplex PCR, the repertoire was profiled, and TCRdb retains in-frame clones only, with some absent. Among about 270,000 clones listed, less than 85% were seen once. Sequences were obtained from peripheral blood. These receptors all stem from a human donor with COVID-19, enrolled during active disease. The donor label of this sample is uncertain.

The V and J genes are TRBV6-1 and TRBJ2-5; 7 positions agree with TRBD2. CDR1 and CDR2 from the germline V gene are MNHNS and SASEGT. J was trimmed by 1 base and V by 2 bases; bases with no gene match: 4. This CDR3 is built from 15 residues. CDR3 sequence: CASSESVAGQETQYF. CDR3 nucleotide sequence: TGTGCCAGCAGTGAATCGGTAGCGGGCCAAGAGACCCAGTACTTC.

V and J are TRBV7-9 and TRBJ1-1; 7 nucleotides match TRBD1. There are 14 residues in the CDR3. CDR1 is SEHNR, CDR2 FQNEAQ, per germline (reference sequence). V dropped 1 base and J dropped 8; count of bases not matched to a gene: 7. The CDR3 spells CASSLDPGGTEAFF. DNA of the CDR3: TGTGCCAGCAGCTTAGATCCAGGGGGAACCGAAGCTTTCTTT.

This chain connects TRBV7-8 to TRBJ2-5, with a possible D match to TRBD1 (6 bases). V was pared by 0 bases and J by 5 bases, with 16 bases between. Germline CDR1 reads SGHVS; CDR2 reads FQNEAQ. The CDR3 has 16 residues. This CDR3 reads CASSLAEGEMRETQYF. In nucleotides, the CDR3 is TGTGCCAGCAGCTTAGCTGAGGGGGAAATGCGGGAGACCCAGTACTTC.